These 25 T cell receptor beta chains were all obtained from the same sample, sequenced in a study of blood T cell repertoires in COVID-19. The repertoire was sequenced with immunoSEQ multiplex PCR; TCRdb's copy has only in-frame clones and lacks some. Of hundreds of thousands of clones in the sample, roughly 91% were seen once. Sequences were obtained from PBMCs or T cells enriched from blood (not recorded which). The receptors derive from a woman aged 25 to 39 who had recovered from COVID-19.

The CDR3 protein is CASSLSRTAVNSPLHF. The CDR3 coding sequence is TGTGCCAGCAGCCTCTCCCGGACAGCAGTTAATTCACCCCTCCACTTT. This chain connects TRBV3-1 (or the pseudogene TRBV3-2) to TRBJ1-6; perhaps TRBD1 as D (6 bases). V was shortened by 4 bases and J by 6 bases, with 16 bases between the two germline ends. Germline V gene sequence: CDR1 LGHDT, CDR2 YNNKEL (reference sequence). The CDR3 consists of 16 residues.

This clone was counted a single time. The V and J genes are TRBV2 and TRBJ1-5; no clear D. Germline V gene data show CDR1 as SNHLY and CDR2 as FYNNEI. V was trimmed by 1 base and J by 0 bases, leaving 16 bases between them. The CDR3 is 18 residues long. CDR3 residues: CASSEDTVRLSSNQPQHF. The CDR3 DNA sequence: TGTGCCAGCAGTGAAGACACAGTGAGACTATCTAGCAATCAGCCCCAGCATTTT.

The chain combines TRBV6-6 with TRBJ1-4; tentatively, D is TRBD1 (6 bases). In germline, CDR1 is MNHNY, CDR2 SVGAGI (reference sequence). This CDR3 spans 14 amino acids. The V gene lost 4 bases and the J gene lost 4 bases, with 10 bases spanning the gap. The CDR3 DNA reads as TGTGCCAGCAGTTTAATCAGGGGTAATGAAAAACTGTTTTTT. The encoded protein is CASSLIRGNEKLFF.

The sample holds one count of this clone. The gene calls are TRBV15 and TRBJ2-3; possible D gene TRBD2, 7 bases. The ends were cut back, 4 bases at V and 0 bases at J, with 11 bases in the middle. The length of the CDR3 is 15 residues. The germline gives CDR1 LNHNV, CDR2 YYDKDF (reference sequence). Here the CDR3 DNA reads TGTGCCACCAGCAAAAAGGGGGGGAGCACAGATACGCAGTATTTT. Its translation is CATSKKGGSTDTQYF.

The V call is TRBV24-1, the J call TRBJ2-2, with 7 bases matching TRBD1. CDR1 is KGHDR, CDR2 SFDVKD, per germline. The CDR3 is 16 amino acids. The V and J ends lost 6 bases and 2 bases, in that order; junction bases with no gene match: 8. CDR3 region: CATSTGQTFNTGELFF. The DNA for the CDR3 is TGTGCCACCAGTACGGGACAGACTTTTAACACCGGGGAGCTGTTTTTT.

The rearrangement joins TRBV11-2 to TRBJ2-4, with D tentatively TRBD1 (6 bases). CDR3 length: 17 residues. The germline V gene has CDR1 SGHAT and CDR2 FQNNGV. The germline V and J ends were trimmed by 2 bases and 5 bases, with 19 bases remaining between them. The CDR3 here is CASSLYRGQRGENIQYF. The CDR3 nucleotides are TGTGCCAGCAGCTTATATCGCGGACAGCGAGGGGAAAACATTCAGTACTTC. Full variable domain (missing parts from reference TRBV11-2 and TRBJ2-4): EAGVAQSPRYKIIEKRQSVAFWCNPISGHATLYWYQQILGQGPKLLIQFQNNGVVDDSQLPKDRFSAERLKGVDSTLKIQPAKLEDSAVYLCASSLYRGQRGENIQYFGAGTRLSVL.

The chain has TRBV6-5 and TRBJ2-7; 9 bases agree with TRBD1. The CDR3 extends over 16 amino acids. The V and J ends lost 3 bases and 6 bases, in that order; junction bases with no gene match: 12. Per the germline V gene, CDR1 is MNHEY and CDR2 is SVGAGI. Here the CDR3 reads CASSYIPGQGPTEQYF. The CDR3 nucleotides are TGTGCCAGCAGTTATATTCCGGGACAGGGACCTACCGAGCAGTACTTC.

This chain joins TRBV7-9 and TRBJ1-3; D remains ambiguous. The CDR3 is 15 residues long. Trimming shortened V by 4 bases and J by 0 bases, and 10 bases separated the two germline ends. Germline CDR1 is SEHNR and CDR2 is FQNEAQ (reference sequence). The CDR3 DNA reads TGTGCCAGCAGCTCCCGCAGGTACTCTGGAAACACCATATATTTT. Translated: CASSSRRYSGNTIYF.

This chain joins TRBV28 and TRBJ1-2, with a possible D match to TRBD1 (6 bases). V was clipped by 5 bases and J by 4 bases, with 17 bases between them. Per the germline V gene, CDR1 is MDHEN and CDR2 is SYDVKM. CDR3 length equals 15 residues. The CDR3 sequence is CASSTPFRGIYGYTF. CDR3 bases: TGTGCCAGCAGTACACCTTTCAGGGGTATCTATGGCTACACCTTC.

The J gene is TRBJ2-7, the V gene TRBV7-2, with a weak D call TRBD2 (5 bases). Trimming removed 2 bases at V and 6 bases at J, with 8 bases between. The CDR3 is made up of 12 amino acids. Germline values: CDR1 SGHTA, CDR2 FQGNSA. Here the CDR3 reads CASSLSAGEQYF. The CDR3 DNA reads TGTGCCAGCAGCTTATCTGCGGGCGAGCAGTACTTC. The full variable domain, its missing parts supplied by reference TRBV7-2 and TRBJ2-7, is GAGVSQSPSNKVTEKGKDVELRCDPISGHTALYWYRQSLGQGLEFLIYFQGNSAPDKSGLPSDRFSAERTGGSVSTLTIQRTQQEDSAVYLCASSLSAGEQYFGPGTRLTVT.

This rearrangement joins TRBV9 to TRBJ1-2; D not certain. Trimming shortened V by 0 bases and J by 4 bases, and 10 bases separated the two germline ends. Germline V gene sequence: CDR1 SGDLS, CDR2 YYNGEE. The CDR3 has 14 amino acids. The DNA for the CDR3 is TGTGCCAGCAGCGTAGAGGTAGGAGCCTATGGCTACACCTTC. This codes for CASSVEVGAYGYTF. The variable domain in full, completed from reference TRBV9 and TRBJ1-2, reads DSGVTQTPKHLITATGQRVTLRCSPRSGDLSVYWYQQSLDQGLQFLIQYYNGEERAKGNILERFSAQQFPDLHSELNLSSLELGDSALYFCASSVEVGAYGYTFGSGTRLTVV.

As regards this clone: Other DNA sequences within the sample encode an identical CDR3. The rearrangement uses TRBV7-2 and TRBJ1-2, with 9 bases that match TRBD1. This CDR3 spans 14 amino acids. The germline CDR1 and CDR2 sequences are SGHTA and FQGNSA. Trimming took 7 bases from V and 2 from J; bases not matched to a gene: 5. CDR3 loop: CASTGTGSNYGYTF. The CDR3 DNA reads TGTGCCAGCACCGGGACAGGGTCCAACTATGGCTACACCTTC. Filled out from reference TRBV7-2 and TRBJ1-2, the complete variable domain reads GAGVSQSPSNKVTEKGKDVELRCDPISGHTALYWYRQSLGQGLEFLIYFQGNSAPDKSGLPSDRFSAERTGGSVSTLTIQRTQQEDSAVYLCASTGTGSNYGYTFGSGTRLTVV.

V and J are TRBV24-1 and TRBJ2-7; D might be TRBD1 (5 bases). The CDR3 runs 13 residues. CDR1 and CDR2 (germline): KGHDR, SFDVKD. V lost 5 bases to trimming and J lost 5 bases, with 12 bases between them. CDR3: CATSGGAGHEQYF. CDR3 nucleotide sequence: TGTGCCACCAGTGGTGGGGCCGGGCACGAGCAGTACTTC.

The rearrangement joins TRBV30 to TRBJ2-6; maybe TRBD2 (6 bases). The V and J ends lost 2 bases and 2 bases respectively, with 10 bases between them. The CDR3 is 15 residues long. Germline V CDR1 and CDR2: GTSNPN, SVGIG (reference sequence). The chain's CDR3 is CAWSQGGAGANVLTF. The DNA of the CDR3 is TGTGCCTGGAGTCAGGGAGGCGCTGGGGCCAACGTCCTGACTTTC. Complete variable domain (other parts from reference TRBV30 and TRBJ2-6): SQTIHQWPATLVQPVGSPLSLECTVEGTSNPNLYWYRQAAGRGLQLLFYSVGIGQISSEVPQNLSASRPQDRQFILSSKKLLLSDSGFYLCAWSQGGAGANVLTFGAGSRLTVL.

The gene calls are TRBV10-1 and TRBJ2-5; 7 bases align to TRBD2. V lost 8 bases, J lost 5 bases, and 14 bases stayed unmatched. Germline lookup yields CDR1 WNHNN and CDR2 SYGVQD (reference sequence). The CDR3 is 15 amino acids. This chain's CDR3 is CASDCGSRYRETQYF. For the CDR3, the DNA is TGCGCCAGCGATTGCGGGAGTCGATACAGGGAGACCCAGTACTTC.

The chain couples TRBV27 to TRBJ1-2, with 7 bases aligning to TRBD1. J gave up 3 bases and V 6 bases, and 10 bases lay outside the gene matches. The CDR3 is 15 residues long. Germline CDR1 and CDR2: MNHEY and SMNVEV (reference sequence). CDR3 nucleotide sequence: TGTGCCAGCAGCTTGCGAATCGGGACAGACTATGGCTACACCTTC. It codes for CASSLRIGTDYGYTF.

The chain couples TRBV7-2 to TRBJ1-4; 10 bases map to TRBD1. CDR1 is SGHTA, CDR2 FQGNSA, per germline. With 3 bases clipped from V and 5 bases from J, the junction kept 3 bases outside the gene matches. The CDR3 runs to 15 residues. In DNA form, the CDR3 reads TGTGCCAGCAGCTTGCGGGGACAGGGGAATGAAAAACTGTTTTTT. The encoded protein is CASSLRGQGNEKLFF. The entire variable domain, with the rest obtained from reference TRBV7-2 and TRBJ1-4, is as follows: GAGVSQSPSNKVTEKGKDVELRCDPISGHTALYWYRQSLGQGLEFLIYFQGNSAPDKSGLPSDRFSAERTGGSVSTLTIQRTQQEDSAVYLCASSLRGQGNEKLFFGSGTQLSVL.

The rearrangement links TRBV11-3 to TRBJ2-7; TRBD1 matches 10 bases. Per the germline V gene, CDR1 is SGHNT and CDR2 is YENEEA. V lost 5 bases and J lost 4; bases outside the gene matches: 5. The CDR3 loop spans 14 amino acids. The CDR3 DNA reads TGTGCCAGCAGCACCGGACAGGGGGGATACGAGCAGTACTTC. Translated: CASSTGQGGYEQYF.

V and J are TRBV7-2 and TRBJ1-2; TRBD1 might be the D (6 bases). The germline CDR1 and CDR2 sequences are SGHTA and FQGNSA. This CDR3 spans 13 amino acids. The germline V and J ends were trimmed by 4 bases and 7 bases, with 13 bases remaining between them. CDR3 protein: CASSWAGARGYTF. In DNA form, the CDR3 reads TGTGCCAGCAGCTGGGCGGGGGCACGTGGCTACACCTTC.

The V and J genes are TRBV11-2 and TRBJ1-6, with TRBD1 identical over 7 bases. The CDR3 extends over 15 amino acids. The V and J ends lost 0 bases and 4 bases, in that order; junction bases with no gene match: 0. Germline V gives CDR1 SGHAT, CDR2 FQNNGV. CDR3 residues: CASSLEGQYNSPLHF. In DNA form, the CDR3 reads TGTGCCAGCAGCTTAGAGGGACAGTATAATTCACCCCTCCACTTT.

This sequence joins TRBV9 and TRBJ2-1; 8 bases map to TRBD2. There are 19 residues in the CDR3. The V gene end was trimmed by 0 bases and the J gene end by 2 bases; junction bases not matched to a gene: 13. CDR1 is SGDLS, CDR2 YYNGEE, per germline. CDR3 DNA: TGTGCCAGCAGCGTAGTTGGACTAGCCGGAGGGGATCCCTACAATGAGCAGTTCTTC. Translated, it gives CASSVVGLAGGDPYNEQFF.

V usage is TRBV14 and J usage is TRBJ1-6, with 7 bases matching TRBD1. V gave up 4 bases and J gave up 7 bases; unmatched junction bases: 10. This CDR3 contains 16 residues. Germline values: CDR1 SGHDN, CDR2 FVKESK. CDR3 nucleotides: TGTGCCAGCAGCCGGACAAGACAGGGCTTGAATTCACCCCTCCACTTT. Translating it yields CASSRTRQGLNSPLHF.

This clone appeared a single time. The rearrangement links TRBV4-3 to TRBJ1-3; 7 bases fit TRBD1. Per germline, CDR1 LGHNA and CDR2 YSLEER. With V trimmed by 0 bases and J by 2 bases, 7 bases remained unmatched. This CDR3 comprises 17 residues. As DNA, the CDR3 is TGCGCCAGCAGCCAAGATTGGGCGACAGGGACTGGAAACACCATATATTTT. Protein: CASSQDWATGTGNTIYF.

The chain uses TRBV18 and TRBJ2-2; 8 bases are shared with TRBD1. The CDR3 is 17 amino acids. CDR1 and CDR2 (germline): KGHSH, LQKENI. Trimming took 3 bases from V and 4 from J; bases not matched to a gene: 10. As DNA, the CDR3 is TGTGCCAGCTCACCCCGGGCAGGGGGCGATGCCACCGGGGAGCTGTTTTTT. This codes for CASSPRAGGDATGELFF. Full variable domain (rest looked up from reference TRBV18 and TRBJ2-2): NAGVMQNPRHLVRRRGQEARLRCSPMKGHSHVYWYRQLPEEGLKFMVYLQKENIIDESGMPKERFSAEFPKEGPSILRIQQVVRGDSAAYFCASSPRAGGDATGELFFGEGSRLTVL.

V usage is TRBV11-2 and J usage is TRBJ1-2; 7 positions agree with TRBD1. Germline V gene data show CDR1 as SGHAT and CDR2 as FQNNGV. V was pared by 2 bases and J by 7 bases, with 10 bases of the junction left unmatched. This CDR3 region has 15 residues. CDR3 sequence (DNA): TGTGCCAGCAGCTTAAAACTATCAGGGGGGTCTGGCTACACCTTC. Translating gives CASSLKLSGGSGYTF.